The 14 T cell receptor beta chains given below trace back to one sample, sequenced in a study of T-cell reconstitution after alpha-beta-depleted transplantation in children. Unique molecular identifiers were incorporated during preparation of the TCRbeta library. TCRdb fed the PCR reads into MiXCR, producing one record per CDR3 protein. The sample holds about 500,000 distinct CDR3 sequences, 30% to 35% seen once. The sample consisted of PBMCs from the stem cell graft donor, taken from the stem cell graft. The origin of the receptors is a human donor who donated a stem cell graft to a child with aplastic anemia.

V is TRBV11-2 and J is TRBJ1-5; D may be TRBD1 (6 bases). Germline V gives CDR1 SGHAT, CDR2 FQNNGV. This CDR3 has 15 residues. V was shortened by 5 bases and J by 4 bases, with 15 bases between the two germline ends. This CDR3 is CASSASTGYNQPQHF. DNA for the CDR3: TGTGCCAGCAGCGCCTCGACAGGTTATAATCAGCCCCAGCATTTT.

This clonotype showed up just a few times. This chain links TRBV7-2 with TRBJ2-7; TRBD1 matches at 7 bases. Germline V gene data show CDR1 as SGHTA and CDR2 as FQGNSA. The V and J ends lost 5 bases and 4 bases, in that order; junction bases with no gene match: 11. The length of the CDR3 is 15 residues. The CDR3 is CASSAQGVKYYEQYF. The CDR3 DNA follows: TGTGCCAGCAGCGCTCAGGGGGTAAAGTATTACGAGCAGTACTTC.

Only a few counts were recorded for this clonotype. A read error may account for a junction end that differs from germline. This chain links TRBV6-1 with TRBJ2-7; D unclear. The germline V gene has CDR1 MNHNS and CDR2 SASEGT. There are 15 residues in the CDR3. The CDR3 here is CASREGRRSSYEQYF. CDR3 DNA sequence: TGTGCCAGCAGAGAAGGACGGAGAAGCTCCTACGAGCAGTACTTC.

The J gene is TRBJ2-7, the V gene TRBV2; the D gene is possibly TRBD1 (5 bases). The germline V gene encodes CDR1 SNHLY and CDR2 FYNNEI. V lost 7 bases, J lost 0 bases, and 13 bases lay in between. The CDR3 runs to 14 residues. The CDR3 loop reads CASTDPRGSYEQYF. Written as DNA, the CDR3 is TGTGCCAGCACCGACCCTAGGGGCTCCTACGAGCAGTACTTC.

The chain combines TRBV20-1 with TRBJ2-7, with 8 bases matching TRBD2. This CDR3 is 16 amino acids long. The V and J ends lost 0 bases and 0 bases, in that order; junction bases with no gene match: 7. Germline CDR1 DFQATT, CDR2 SNEGSKA (reference sequence). CDR3 amino acids: CSARDLAGKSSYEQYF. CDR3 coding DNA: TGCAGTGCTAGAGATTTAGCGGGGAAAAGCTCCTACGAGCAGTACTTC.

The rearrangement joins TRBV6-5 to TRBJ2-1, with D possibly matching TRBD2 (6 bases). The CDR3 has 17 amino acids. Germline CDR1 MNHEY, CDR2 SVGAGI. V lost 1 base to trimming and J lost 4 bases, with 17 bases between them. Written as DNA, the CDR3 is TGTGCCAGCAGTTACTTCCGAACGGGGGTGATTTACAATGAGCAGTTCTTC. Amino acids: CASSYFRTGVIYNEQFF.

CDR3 sequence reads: CASSRDGDAAHNSPLHF. CDR3 nucleotide sequence: TGCGCCAGCAGCCGGGATGGGGACGCCGCCCATAATTCACCCCTCCACTTT. This chain joins TRBV5-1 and TRBJ1-6; tentative D call: TRBD1 (5 bases). CDR1 is SGHRS, CDR2 YFSETQ, per germline. The CDR3 is made up of 17 amino acids. Deletions cut 4 bases from V and 5 bases from J, with 19 bases between.

The V call is TRBV12-3 or TRBV12-4, the J call TRBJ2-7; 13 nucleotides align to TRBD2. The CDR3 runs 15 residues. V was clipped by 8 bases and J by 2 bases; unmatched bases: 6. CDR3 coding DNA: TGTGCCAGCTCTACCGGGACTAGCGGGACCTACGAGCAGTACTTC. This encodes CASSTGTSGTYEQYF.

This clonotype occurred once. This chain links TRBV24-1 with TRBJ2-3; 8 nucleotides match TRBD2. The ends lost 3 bases at V and 5 bases at J; junction bases unmatched: 9. CDR1 KGHDR and CDR2 SFDVKD come from the germline V gene. This CDR3 is built from 16 residues. CDR3 residues: CATSDQGLGFEDTQYF. The CDR3 coding sequence is TGTGCCACCAGTGATCAGGGACTAGGGTTTGAAGATACGCAGTATTTT.

The gene calls are TRBV6-6 and TRBJ1-1; D may be TRBD1 (5 bases). The CDR3 covers 13 residues. Germline-derived CDR1 and CDR2 are MNHNY and SVGAGI (reference sequence). Trimming cost V 0 bases and J 7 bases, with 9 bases left between them. The CDR3 nucleotides are TGTGCCAGCAGTTACTCGGGGCAGGTTGAAGCTTTCTTT. Protein product: CASSYSGQVEAFF.

This clonotype appeared a few times. The chain links TRBV7-2 to TRBJ2-3, with TRBD2 matching over 12 bases. The germline gives CDR1 SGHTA, CDR2 FQGNSA. Trimming took 5 bases from V and 6 from J; bases not matched to a gene: 6. There are 15 residues in the CDR3. The CDR3 spells CASSPRLAGVDTQYF. Here the CDR3 DNA reads TGTGCCAGCAGCCCGAGACTAGCGGGAGTGGATACGCAGTATTTT. The variable domain in full, with the rest retrieved from reference TRBV7-2 and TRBJ2-3, is GAGVSQSPSNKVTEKGKDVELRCDPISGHTALYWYRQSLGQGLEFLIYFQGNSAPDKSGLPSDRFSAERTGGSVSTLTIQRTQQEDSAVYLCASSPRLAGVDTQYFGPGTRLTVL.

This clonotype was observed a handful of times. The chain recombines TRBV29-1 with TRBJ1-2; a possible D gene is TRBD1 (6 bases). The germline V gene has CDR1 SQVTM and CDR2 ANQGSEA. V dropped 3 bases and J dropped 4 bases, with 15 bases sitting between them. This CDR3 is built from 14 residues. Written as DNA, the CDR3 is TGCAGCGTTGAGGTTGGGGGGCCTATCTATGGCTACACCTTC. Encoded protein: CSVEVGGPIYGYTF.

The chain is built from TRBV14 and TRBJ2-5; the match to TRBD2 covers 13 bases. V was clipped by 0 bases and J by 5 bases; unmatched bases: 0. Germline CDR1 and CDR2: SGHDN and FVKESK. This CDR3 spans 15 amino acids. CDR3 sequence (DNA): TGTGCCAGCAGCCAAGAACTAGCGGGGGGGGAGACCCAGTACTTC. Its protein product is CASSQELAGGETQYF.

This clonotype was observed a few times. This chain links TRBV6-5 with TRBJ2-5; D is unclear. In germline, CDR1 is MNHEY, CDR2 SVGAGI. The length of the CDR3 is 12 residues. Trimming cost V 0 bases and J 5 bases, with 4 bases left between them. CDR3 in DNA: TGTGCCAGCAGTTACTCGAGCGAGACCCAGTACTTC. It yields the protein CASSYSSETQYF.